This TCR beta chain was identified during a study of blood T cell repertoires in COVID-19. Study-wide background: The study drew acute and convalescent COVID-19 samples from the United States, Italy and Spain. Sample material is recorded as cDNA or gDNA derived from T cells, B-cell-depleted T cells, or PBMCs.

CDR3 length: 17 residues. After removal of 1 base from V and 2 bases from J, the junction contained 7 bases not matched to a gene. Germline CDR1 is LNHDA and CDR2 is SQIVND (reference sequence). How the authors handled the data: Estimates of nucleated cell counts were drawn from the amplification of reference gene primers. The table came from immunoSEQ multiplex PCR; TCRdb's copy has only in-frame clones and leaves some out. That table furnishes V, J and clone size, whereas the DNA furnished D and trimming. The top ten hold around 7% of the sample, which has roughly 110,000 clones, around 89% seen once.

The chain combines TRBV19 with TRBJ1-2; 10 bases map to TRBD1. Sample: peripheral blood. The TCR was taken from a man aged 50-60 years with active or convalescent COVID-19. CDR3 protein: CASSIGQGARPNYGYTF. The CDR3 DNA sequence: TGTGCCAGTAGTATAGGACAGGGGGCGAGGCCCAACTATGGCTACACCTTC.